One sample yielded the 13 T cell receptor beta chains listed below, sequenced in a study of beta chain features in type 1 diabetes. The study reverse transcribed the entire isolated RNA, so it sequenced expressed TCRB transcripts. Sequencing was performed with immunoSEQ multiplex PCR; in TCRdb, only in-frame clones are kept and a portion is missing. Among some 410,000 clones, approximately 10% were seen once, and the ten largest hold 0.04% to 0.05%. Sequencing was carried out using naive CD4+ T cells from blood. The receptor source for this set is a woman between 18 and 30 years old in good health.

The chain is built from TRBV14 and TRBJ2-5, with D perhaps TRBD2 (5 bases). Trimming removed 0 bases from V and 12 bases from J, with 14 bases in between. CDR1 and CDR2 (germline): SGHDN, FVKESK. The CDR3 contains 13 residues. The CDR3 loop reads CASSQDPGLRKYF. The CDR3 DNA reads TGTGCCAGCAGCCAAGATCCCGGACTGCGGAAGTACTTC.

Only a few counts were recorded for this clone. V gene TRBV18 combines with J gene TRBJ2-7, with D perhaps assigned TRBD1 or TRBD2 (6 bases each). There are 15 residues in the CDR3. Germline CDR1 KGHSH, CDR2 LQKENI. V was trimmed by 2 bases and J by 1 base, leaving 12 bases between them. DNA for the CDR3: TGTGCCAGCTCACCAAGGAGGGACAAGTCCTACGAGCAGTACTTC. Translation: CASSPRRDKSYEQYF. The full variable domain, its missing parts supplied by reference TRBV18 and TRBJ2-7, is NAGVMQNPRHLVRRRGQEARLRCSPMKGHSHVYWYRQLPEEGLKFMVYLQKENIIDESGMPKERFSAEFPKEGPSILRIQQVVRGDSAAYFCASSPRRDKSYEQYFGPGTRLTVT.

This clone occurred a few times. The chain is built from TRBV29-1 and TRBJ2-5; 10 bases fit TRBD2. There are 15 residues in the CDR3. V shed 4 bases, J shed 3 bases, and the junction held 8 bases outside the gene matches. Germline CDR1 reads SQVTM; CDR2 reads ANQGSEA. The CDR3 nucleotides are TGCAGCGTTGCCCCTAGCGGGAGTTCCGAAGAGACCCAGTACTTC. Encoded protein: CSVAPSGSSEETQYF.

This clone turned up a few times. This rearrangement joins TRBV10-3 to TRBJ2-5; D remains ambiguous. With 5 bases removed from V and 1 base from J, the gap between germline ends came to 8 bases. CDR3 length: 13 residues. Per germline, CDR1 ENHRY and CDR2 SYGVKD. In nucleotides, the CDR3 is TGTGCCATCAGTTCATCGGGCCAAGAGACCCAGTACTTC. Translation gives CAISSSGQETQYF.

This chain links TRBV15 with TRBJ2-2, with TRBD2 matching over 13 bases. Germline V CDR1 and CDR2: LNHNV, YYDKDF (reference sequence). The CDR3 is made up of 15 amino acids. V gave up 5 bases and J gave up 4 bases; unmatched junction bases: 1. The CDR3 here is CATSGLAGATGELFF. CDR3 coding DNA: TGTGCCACCAGCGGACTAGCGGGAGCCACCGGGGAGCTGTTTTTT. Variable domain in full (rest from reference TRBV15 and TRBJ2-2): DAMVIQNPRYQVTQFGKPVTLSCSQTLNHNVMYWYQQKSSQAPKLLFHYYDKDFNNEADTPDNFQSRRPNTSFCFLDIRSPGLGDTAMYLCATSGLAGATGELFFGEGSRLTVL.

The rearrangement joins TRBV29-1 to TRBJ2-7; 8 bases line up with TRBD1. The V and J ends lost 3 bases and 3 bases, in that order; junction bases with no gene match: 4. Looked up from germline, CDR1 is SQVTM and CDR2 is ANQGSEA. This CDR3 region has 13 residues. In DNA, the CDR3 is TGCAGCGTTGAGATTGGACAGGGCTACGAGCAGTACTTC. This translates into CSVEIGQGYEQYF.

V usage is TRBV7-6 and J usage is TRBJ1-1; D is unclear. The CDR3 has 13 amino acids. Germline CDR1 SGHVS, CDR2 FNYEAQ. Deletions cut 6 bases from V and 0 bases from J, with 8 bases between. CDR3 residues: CASSYLMNTEAFF. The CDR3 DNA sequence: TGTGCCAGCAGTTACCTCATGAACACTGAAGCTTTCTTT.

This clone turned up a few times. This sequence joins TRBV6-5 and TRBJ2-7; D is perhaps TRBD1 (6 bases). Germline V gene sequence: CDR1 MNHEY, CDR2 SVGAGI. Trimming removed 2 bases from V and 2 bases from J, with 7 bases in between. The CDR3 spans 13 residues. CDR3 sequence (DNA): TGTGCCAGCAGTTACGGACAGACCTACGAGCAGTACTTC. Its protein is CASSYGQTYEQYF.

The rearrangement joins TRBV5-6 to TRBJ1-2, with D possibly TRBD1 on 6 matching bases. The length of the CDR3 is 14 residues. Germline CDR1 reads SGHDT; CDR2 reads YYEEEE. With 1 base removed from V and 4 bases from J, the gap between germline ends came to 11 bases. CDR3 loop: CASSLTGTRYGYTF. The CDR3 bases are TGTGCCAGCAGCTTGACAGGGACTCGCTATGGCTACACCTTC.

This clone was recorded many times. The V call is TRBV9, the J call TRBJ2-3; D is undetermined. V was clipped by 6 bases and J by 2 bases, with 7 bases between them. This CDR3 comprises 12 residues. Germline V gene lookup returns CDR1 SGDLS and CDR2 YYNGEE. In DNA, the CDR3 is TGTGCCAGCATAATCGCCACAGATACGCAGTATTTT. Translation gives CASIIATDTQYF.

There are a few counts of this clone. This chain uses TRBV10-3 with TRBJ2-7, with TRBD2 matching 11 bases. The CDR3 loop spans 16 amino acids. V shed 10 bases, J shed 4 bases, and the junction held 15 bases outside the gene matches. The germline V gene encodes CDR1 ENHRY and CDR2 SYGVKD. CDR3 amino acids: CATKGASGRSRYEQYF. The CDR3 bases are TGTGCCACCAAGGGGGCTAGCGGGAGGTCTAGGTACGAGCAGTACTTC.

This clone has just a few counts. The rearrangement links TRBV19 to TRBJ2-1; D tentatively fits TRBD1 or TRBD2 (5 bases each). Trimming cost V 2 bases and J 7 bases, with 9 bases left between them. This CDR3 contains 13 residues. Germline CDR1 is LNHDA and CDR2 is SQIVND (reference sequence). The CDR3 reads CASSIWGWNEQFF. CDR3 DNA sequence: TGTGCCAGTAGTATATGGGGGTGGAATGAGCAGTTCTTC.

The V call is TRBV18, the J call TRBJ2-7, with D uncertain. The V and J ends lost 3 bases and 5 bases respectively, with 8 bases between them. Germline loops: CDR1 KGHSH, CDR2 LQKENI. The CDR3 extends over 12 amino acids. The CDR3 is CASSPDSHEQYV. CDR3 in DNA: TGTGCCAGCTCACCCGACTCACACGAGCAGTACGTC.